The TCR beta chain described here comes from a study of vaccination and CD4 T cells after COVID-19. About the study: Investigators stimulated cells with overlapping spike peptides drawn from SARS-CoV-2, HCoV-NL63, HCoV-OC43 and HCoV-229E. Control cultures used a CEFX viral epitope pool, an HIV-1 Nef peptide pool, or no peptide.

Sequenced with the Oncomine TCR Beta short-read assay was DNA taken from cultured CD4+ T cells. MiXCR, run by TCRdb on the PCR reads, gives a single entry per CDR3 protein. This table has under 20,000 distinct CDR3 sequences, approximately 50% appearing once. Trimming took 6 bases from V and 4 from J; bases not matched to a gene: 6. This CDR3 has 14 amino acids. In germline, CDR1 is SNHLY, CDR2 FYNNEI. On this clonotype itself: What it binds is unknown.

General study results and limits: Of the reactive clones in convalescent patients, a median around 90% showed up only post-vaccination. Spike mono-reactivity was found in 304 of the 307 vaccine-specific clones identified in convalescent patients.

The sample's treatment: roughly ten-day PBMC culture with coronavirus spike peptide pools or control peptides (ViraFEST assay). The source is a human donor who had recovered from COVID-19. Sequencing input: CD4+ T cells from blood, cultured in vitro. The V call is TRBV2, the J call TRBJ2-5; TRBD2 matches at 9 bases. For the CDR3, the DNA is TGTGCCAGCAGAAAGCGGGGGGTGTCAGAGACCCAGTACTTC. This translates into CASRKRGVSETQYF.